This TCR beta chain comes out of a study of blood T cells in healthy people across ages. The germline V gene has CDR1 SGHRS and CDR2 YFSETQ. The CDR3 runs 13 residues. Trimming removed 7 bases at V and 0 bases at J, with 10 bases between. The use of a sample-barcoded 5' primer and a J-beta primer mix characterized a second PCR of roughly 6 to 11 cycles. TCRdb re-called the 5' RACE reads through MiXCR, storing one row per CDR3 protein. The sample contains more than 550,000 distinct CDR3 sequences, 20% to 25% of which appear only once. The source of this sequence is a man aged 65-85 years in good health. The chain is built from TRBV5-1 and TRBJ1-1; unclear D gene. The specimen was blood. CDR3 in DNA: TGCGCCAGCTCCAAATCTTTGAACACTGAAGCTTTCTTT. Its translation: CASSKSLNTEAFF.